One and the same sample provided the 5 T cell receptor beta chains below, sequenced in a study of OX40 agonist ivuxolimab in advanced cancers. Clones were read by immunoSEQ multiplex PCR, and TCRdb kept only the in-frame ones, dropping some. The sample shows fewer than 70,000 clones, 91% of them seen only once. This material consisted of CD4+ or CD8+ T cells sorted from blood, taken in a trial of the OX40 agonist ivuxolimab. Receptor source: an adult with an advanced solid tumor such as melanoma, head and neck, liver or kidney cancer.

The V and J genes are TRBV29-1 and TRBJ2-7, with a possible D match to TRBD2 (6 bases). Per germline, CDR1 SQVTM and CDR2 ANQGSEA. Trimming left V 4 bases short and J 6 bases short, with 13 bases between. The CDR3 loop spans 12 amino acids. The CDR3 here is CSVGIMGGEQYV. The CDR3, as DNA: TGCAGCGTTGGTATTATGGGGGGCGAGCAGTACGTC.

The chain joins TRBV7-9 to TRBJ2-7, with 9 nucleotides matching TRBD2. After removal of 3 bases from V and 5 bases from J, the junction contained 8 bases not matched to a gene. The length of the CDR3 is 15 residues. Germline loops: CDR1 SEHNR, CDR2 FQNEAQ (reference sequence). The CDR3 DNA reads as TGTGCCAGCAGCTTGGAAAGCGGGAGGACCGACGAGCAGTACTTC. The encoded protein is CASSLESGRTDEQYF.

The chain is built from TRBV27 and TRBJ2-4; D may be TRBD2 (5 bases). V dropped 8 bases and J dropped 1 base, with 9 bases sitting between them. The germline CDR1 and CDR2 sequences are MNHEY and SMNVEV (reference sequence). The CDR3 runs to 13 residues. CDR3 amino acids: CASSPGAKNIQYF. Here the CDR3 DNA reads TGTGCCAGCTCCCCGGGGGCCAAAAACATTCAGTACTTC.

This chain connects TRBV29-1 to TRBJ2-1; D is ambiguous. CDR1 SQVTM and CDR2 ANQGSEA come from the germline V gene. Between the trimmed V and J ends, which lost 3 bases and 8 bases, there was a span of 23 bases. The CDR3 extends over 16 amino acids. As DNA, the CDR3 is TGCAGCGTTGATGTTAGTCGCTCGATCCCGATCCATGAGCAGTTCTTC. Translated: CSVDVSRSIPIHEQFF.

The chain couples TRBV30 to TRBJ2-7; TRBD1 is a possible D gene (5 bases). Per germline, CDR1 GTSNPN and CDR2 SVGIG (reference sequence). This CDR3 contains 13 residues. Trimming removed 8 bases from V and 2 bases from J, with 16 bases in between. CDR3 nucleotide sequence: TGTGCCACACAGGACACCGGGCCCTACGAGCAGTACTTC. Its protein is CATQDTGPYEQYF.